This T cell receptor beta chain is from a study of molecular identifiers for immune sequencing clone quantification. Previously described methods with listed TCR primers produced the bulk TCR libraries. A single record per CDR3 protein comes from TCRdb applying MiXCR to the PCR reads. Here the sample spans approximately 590,000 distinct CDR3 sequences, about 25% being singletons. There are many counts of this clonotype. Germline-derived CDR1 and CDR2 are KGHDR and SFDVKD. This CDR3 has 15 amino acids. V trimming: 3 bases; J trimming: 5 bases; junction bases outside the gene matches: 7. The clonotype comes from a human donor in good health. Some libraries in this study had Jurkat cell RNA spiked in. The chain is built from TRBV24-1 and TRBJ2-5, with TRBD2 identical over 8 bases. Sequencing was performed on naive CD8+ T cells from blood, with Jurkat cell RNA spiked in. The subset here: FACS-sorted CD8+CD4-CCR7+CD45RA+ naive T cells. CDR3 DNA: TGTGCCACCAGTGATAGCGGTCGGGGGGGGGAGACCCAGTACTTC. Protein product: CATSDSGRGGETQYF.